This is a list of T cell receptor beta chains from one sample in a study of blood T cells in healthy people across ages. TCRdb redid the calling of the 5' RACE reads with MiXCR, one entry per CDR3 protein. Of around 1,800,000 distinct CDR3 sequences listed, 35% to 50% are singletons. The sample was blood. The origin of the receptors is a human donor in good health. Both conserved end residues are part of each CDR3. Each record gives: V gene, CDR3 length, clone size, D gene, J gene, CDR3 protein, CDR3 DNA. A D gene is named only where the DNA matches it firmly. Clone size is stated in some rows and not others, as once, few, many or a class when expanded.

>TRBV4-2|16|-|-|TRBJ2-4
CASSQDRGGGKNIQYF
TGTGCCAGCAGCCAAGACAGGGGAGGAGGCAAAAACATTCAGTACTTC
>TRBV5-1|18|-|TRBD1|TRBJ2-5
CASSWDRRIPRAQETQYF
TGCGCCAGCAGCTGGGACAGGCGGATCCCACGTGCTCAAGAGACCCAGTACTTC
>TRBV7-2|18|few|-|TRBJ2-3
CASNSRSMSIPSTDTQYF
TGTGCCAGCAACTCAAGGTCGATGTCAATTCCTAGCACAGATACGCAGTATTTT
>TRBV28|15|-|-|TRBJ2-1
CASSLRGGPTYEQFF
TGTGCCAGCAGTTTAAGGGGGGGGCCAACGTACGAGCAGTTCTTC
>TRBV6-6|15|-|-|TRBJ2-1
CASSYSMAAGNEQFF
TGTGCCAGCAGTTACTCGATGGCCGCAGGCAATGAGCAGTTCTTC
>TRBV28|12|few|-|TRBJ1-1
CASSPYGTEAFF
TGTGCCAGCAGCCCCTACGGCACTGAAGCTTTCTTT
>TRBV24-1|14|-|-|TRBJ2-2
CATSDFLAGGELFF
TGTGCCACCAGTGATTTCCTTGCGGGCGGGGAGCTGTTTTTT
>TRBV9|15|many|-|TRBJ2-1
CASSVFPGPSVEQFF
TGTGCCAGCAGCGTCTTTCCCGGTCCTTCGGTCGAGCAGTTCTTC
>TRBV30|15|-|-|TRBJ2-2
CAWSFGSVNTGELFF
TGTGCCTGGAGCTTCGGATCAGTAAACACCGGGGAGCTGTTTTTT
>TRBV28|14|-|TRBD1|TRBJ2-1
CASSLDRGRLERFF
TGTGCCAGCAGTCTTGACAGGGGGCGGCTTGAGCGGTTCTTC
>TRBV7-2|18|-|TRBD1|TRBJ2-5
CASSSIRDRGPLQETQYF
TGTGCCAGCAGCTCCATCCGGGACAGGGGTCCCCTCCAAGAGACCCAGTACTTC
>TRBV13|15|-|-|TRBJ2-7
CASSFSGGSLGEQYF
TGTGCCAGCAGCTTCTCCGGGGGCAGTTTAGGCGAGCAGTACTTC
>TRBV2|11|few|-|TRBJ1-2
CASSGEEGYTF
TGTGCCAGCAGTGGAGAGGAAGGCTACACCTTC
>TRBV7-9|15|-|-|TRBJ2-1
CAGSSGTHWANEQFF
TGTGCCGGCAGCTCCGGGACACACTGGGCCAATGAGCAGTTCTTC
>TRBV6-5|14|few|-|TRBJ1-2
CASSFGAGTYGYTF
TGTGCCAGCAGTTTCGGGGCAGGGACCTATGGCTACACCTTC
>TRBV3-1|12|few|-|TRBJ1-2
CASSQGSDGYTF
TGTGCCAGCAGCCAAGGGTCCGATGGCTACACCTTC
>TRBV20-1|12|few|-|TRBJ1-2
CSAPTPGEGYSF
TGCAGTGCACCCACCCCGGGAGAGGGCTACTCCTTC
>TRBV7-2|15|few|-|TRBJ2-3
CASSLAGPPGDTQYF
TGTGCCAGCAGCTTGGCGGGGCCTCCGGGAGATACGCAGTATTTT
>TRBV7-3|15|few|-|TRBJ2-1
CASSPSTGAYNEQFF
TGTGCCAGCAGCCCCTCAACGGGGGCTTACAATGAGCAGTTCTTC
>TRBV20-1|14|-|TRBD2|TRBJ2-1
CSAIERDFYNEQFF
TGCAGTGCTATCGAGCGGGACTTCTACAATGAGCAGTTCTTC
>TRBV20-1|12|-|TRBD2|TRBJ2-5
CSARGGRKTQYF
TGCAGTGCACGGGGGGGCCGAAAGACCCAGTACTTC
>TRBV12-3/TRBV12-4|15|once|-|TRBJ1-1
CASSPPDKMNTEAFF
TGTGCCAGCAGTCCTCCGGACAAAATGAACACTGAAGCTTTCTTT
>TRBV11-1|16|many|-|TRBJ2-1
CASSPSRESSYNEQFF
TGTGCCAGCAGTCCAAGTAGGGAAAGCTCCTACAATGAGCAGTTCTTC
>TRBV11-2|15|few|-|TRBJ2-3
CASSLEQRFTDTQYF
TGTGCCAGCAGCTTGGAGCAGCGTTTCACAGATACGCAGTATTTT
>TRBV29-1|15|few|-|TRBJ2-3
CSGRTGSSRTDTQYF
TGCAGCGGCCGGACGGGGTCTAGTCGGACAGATACGCAGTATTTT
>TRBV11-1|14|few|-|TRBJ1-4
CASSRGGWSEKLFF
TGTGCCAGCAGTCGTGGGGGCTGGAGTGAAAAACTGTTTTTT
>TRBV24-1|17|once|TRBD1|TRBJ2-5
CATSKRSAGGMGETQYF
TGTGCCACCAGTAAGCGAAGCGCAGGGGGAATGGGAGAGACCCAGTACTTC
>TRBV4-1|17|-|-|TRBJ1-2
CASSQEGLGGGRYGYTF
TGCGCCAGCAGCCAAGAGGGCCTTGGAGGGGGTCGCTATGGCTACACCTTC
>TRBV7-2|16|-|TRBD1|TRBJ1-5
CASSLTFGQGTQPQHF
TGTGCCAGCAGCTTGACGTTTGGACAGGGGACACAGCCCCAGCATTTT
>TRBV4-3|16|-|-|TRBJ2-2
CASSQSEPANTRELFF
TGCGCCAGCAGCCAATCAGAACCCGCGAACACCAGGGAGCTGTTTTTT
>TRBV20-1|11|few|TRBD2|TRBJ2-1
CSASAGGVSFF
TGCAGTGCTAGTGCGGGGGGAGTATCGTTCTTC
>TRBV12-3/TRBV12-4|12|many|-|TRBJ2-3
CASRTSTDTQYF
TGTGCCAGCAGGACTAGCACAGATACGCAGTATTTT
>TRBV9|14|once|-|TRBJ2-3
CASSVLSLGDTQYF
TGTGCCAGCAGCGTTCTTAGTCTAGGAGATACGCAGTATTTT
>TRBV11-2|14|-|-|TRBJ1-4
CASSWDTTNEKLFF
TGTGCCAGCAGCTGGGACACGACTAATGAAAAACTGTTTTTT
>TRBV4-2|17|few|-|TRBJ1-6
CASSQPRRDGSVGPLHF
TGTGCCAGTAGCCAACCAAGACGGGACGGTAGTGTTGGACCCCTCCACTTT
>TRBV7-9|16|-|TRBD1|TRBJ2-3
CASSSSGTGGPDTQYF
TGTGCCAGCAGCTCGTCCGGGACAGGGGGCCCAGATACGCAGTATTTT
>TRBV6-6|15|-|-|TRBJ2-1
CASSLSSEGSNEQFF
TGTGCCAGCAGCCTTAGTTCGGAGGGGTCCAATGAGCAGTTCTTC
>TRBV19|14|-|-|TRBJ1-2
CASSNLVPGYGYTF
TGTGCCAGTAGTAACCTCGTCCCGGGGTATGGCTACACCTTC
>TRBV11-2|16|-|-|TRBJ2-1
CASSRWERSSYNEQFF
TGTGCCAGTAGCCGGTGGGAGCGGAGCTCCTACAATGAGCAGTTCTTC
>TRBV6-5|16|-|-|TRBJ2-1
CASSYSLGGGYNEQFF
TGTGCCAGCAGTTACTCGCTGGGGGGCGGCTACAATGAGCAGTTCTTC
>TRBV4-3|17|-|-|TRBJ2-1
CASSQVYRAAYYNEQFF
TGCGCCAGCAGCCAAGTTTATCGGGCGGCTTACTACAATGAGCAGTTCTTC
>TRBV12-3/TRBV12-4|18|few|TRBD2|TRBJ2-5
CASSLGAGGPGSLETQYF
TGTGCCAGCAGTTTGGGAGCGGGGGGGCCGGGGTCGCTTGAGACCCAGTACTTC
>TRBV29-1|14|-|TRBD1|TRBJ2-3
CSADLGQGADTQYF
TGCAGCGCGGACCTCGGACAGGGGGCAGATACGCAGTATTTT
>TRBV20-1|11|-|-|TRBJ2-1
CSAWDYNEQFF
TGCAGTGCTTGGGACTACAATGAGCAGTTCTTC
>TRBV20-1|14|few|TRBD2|TRBJ2-1
CSARYGGTHNEQFF
TGCAGTGCTAGGTACGGGGGGACCCACAATGAGCAGTTCTTC
>TRBV7-2|14|-|TRBD1|TRBJ2-7
CASSFQITGGEQYF
TGTGCCAGCAGCTTCCAAATTACAGGGGGCGAGCAGTACTTC
>TRBV3-1|13|-|-|TRBJ2-7
CASSQVYRYEQYF
TGTGCCAGCAGCCAAGTCTATCGCTACGAGCAGTACTTC
>TRBV20-1|13|once|-|TRBJ2-2
CSARSHRTGELFF
TGCAGTGCTAGATCACACCGCACCGGGGAGCTGTTTTTT
>TRBV28|14|few|-|TRBJ1-1
CASSLPQKGREAFF
TGTGCCAGCAGTTTACCCCAGAAGGGGAGGGAAGCTTTCTTT
>TRBV7-9|14|-|-|TRBJ2-7
CASSPDFRTDEQYF
TGTGCCAGCAGCCCGGACTTCCGAACTGACGAGCAGTACTTC
>TRBV28|15|few|-|TRBJ1-5
CATNLPTRSNQPQHF
TGTGCCACCAATCTCCCAACCCGCAGCAATCAGCCCCAGCATTTT
>TRBV29-1|13|-|TRBD1|TRBJ2-7
CSARTGETSEQYF
TGCAGCGCCAGGACAGGGGAGACGAGCGAGCAGTACTTC
>TRBV7-9|12|few|-|TRBJ2-4
CASSWVLTAQYF
TGTGCCAGCAGCTGGGTGCTTACTGCGCAGTACTTC